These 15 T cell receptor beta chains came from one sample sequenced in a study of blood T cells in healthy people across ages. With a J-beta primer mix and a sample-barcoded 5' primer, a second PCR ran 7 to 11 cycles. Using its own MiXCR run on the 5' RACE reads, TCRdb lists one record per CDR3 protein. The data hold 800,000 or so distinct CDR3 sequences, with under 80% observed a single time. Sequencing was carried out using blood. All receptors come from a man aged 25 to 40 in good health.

DNA of the CDR3: TGTGCCAGCAGCTTAGAGGCAGGAGCGGGGAACTTCAATGAGCAGTTCTTC. This codes for CASSLEAGAGNFNEQFF. The rearrangement uses TRBV7-2 and TRBJ2-1; TRBD2 aligns across 7 bases. Per the germline V gene, CDR1 is SGHTA and CDR2 is FQGNSA. The CDR3 covers 17 residues. V was pared by 1 base and J by 6 bases, with 12 bases of the junction left unmatched. The entire variable domain, with the rest obtained from reference TRBV7-2 and TRBJ2-1, is as follows: GAGVSQSPSNKVTEKGKDVELRCDPISGHTALYWYRQSLGQGLEFLIYFQGNSAPDKSGLPSDRFSAERTGGSVSTLTIQRTQQEDSAVYLCASSLEAGAGNFNEQFFGPGTRLTVL.

Here the CDR3 reads CSASSGTSGDSYNEQFF. CDR3 DNA sequence: TGCAGTGCTAGCTCCGGGACTAGCGGGGACTCCTACAATGAGCAGTTCTTC. V is TRBV20-1 and J is TRBJ2-1, with 13 bases matching TRBD2. Germline values: CDR1 DFQATT, CDR2 SNEGSKA (reference sequence). The CDR3 totals 17 residues. Germline trimming cut 3 bases from V and 0 bases from J; bases unmatched to any gene: 5.

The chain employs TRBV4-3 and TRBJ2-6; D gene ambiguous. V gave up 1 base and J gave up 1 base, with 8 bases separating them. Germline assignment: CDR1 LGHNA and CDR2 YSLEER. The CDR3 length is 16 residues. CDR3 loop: CASSQGIFSGANVLTF. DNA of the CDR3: TGCGCCAGCAGCCAAGGGATCTTTTCTGGGGCCAACGTCCTGACTTTC.

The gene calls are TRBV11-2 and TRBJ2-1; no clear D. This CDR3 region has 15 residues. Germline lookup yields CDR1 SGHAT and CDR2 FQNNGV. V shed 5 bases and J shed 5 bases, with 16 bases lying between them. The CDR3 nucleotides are TGTGCCAGCAGCCCCATACGCCCTCCCCACAATGAGCAGTTCTTC. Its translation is CASSPIRPPHNEQFF.

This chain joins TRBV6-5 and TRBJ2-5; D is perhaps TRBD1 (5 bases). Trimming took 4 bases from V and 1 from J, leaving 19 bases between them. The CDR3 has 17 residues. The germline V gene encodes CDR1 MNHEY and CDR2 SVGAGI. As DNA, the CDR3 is TGTGCCAGCAGTTCCTTCGCTCGAGCAGGGTCCCAAGAGACCCAGTACTTC. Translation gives CASSSFARAGSQETQYF.

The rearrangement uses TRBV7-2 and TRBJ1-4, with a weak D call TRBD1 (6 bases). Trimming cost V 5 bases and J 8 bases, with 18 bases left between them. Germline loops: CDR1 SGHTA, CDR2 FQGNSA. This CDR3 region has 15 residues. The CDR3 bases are TGTGCCAGCAGCACCCGGGACACCAAAGGGGAAAAACTGTTTTTT. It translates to CASSTRDTKGEKLFF.

CDR3 loop: CASSWGKDQPQHF. As DNA, the CDR3 is TGTGCCAGCAGTTGGGGGAAGGATCAGCCCCAGCATTTT. The chain recombines TRBV6-2 or TRBV6-3 with TRBJ1-5; D perhaps matches TRBD1 (5 bases). CDR3 length equals 13 residues. Germline V lookup: CDR1 MNHEY, CDR2 SVGEGT. The V end was cut by 4 bases, the J end by 5 bases, with 9 bases between.

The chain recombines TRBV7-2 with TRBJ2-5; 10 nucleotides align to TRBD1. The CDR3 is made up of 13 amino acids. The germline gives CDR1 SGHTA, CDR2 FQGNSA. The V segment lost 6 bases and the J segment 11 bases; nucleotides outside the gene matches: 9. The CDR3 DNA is TGTGCCAGCAGACGACAGGGGGCGAATGAGCAGTACTTC. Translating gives CASRRQGANEQYF. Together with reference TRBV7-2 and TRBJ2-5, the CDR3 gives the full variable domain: GAGVSQSPSNKVTEKGKDVELRCDPISGHTALYWYRQSLGQGLEFLIYFQGNSAPDKSGLPSDRFSAERTGGSVSTLTIQRTQQEDSAVYLCASRRQGANEQYFGPGTRLLVL.

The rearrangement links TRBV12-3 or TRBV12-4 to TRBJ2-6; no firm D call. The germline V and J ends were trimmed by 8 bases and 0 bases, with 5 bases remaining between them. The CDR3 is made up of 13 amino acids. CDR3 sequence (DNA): TGTGCCAGCCCTAGCTCTGGGGCCAACGTCCTGACTTTC. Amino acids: CASPSSGANVLTF.

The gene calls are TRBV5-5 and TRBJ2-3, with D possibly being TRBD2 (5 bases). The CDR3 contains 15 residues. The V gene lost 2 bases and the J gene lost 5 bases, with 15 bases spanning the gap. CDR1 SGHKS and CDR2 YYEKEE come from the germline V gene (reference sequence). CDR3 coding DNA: TGTGCCAGCAGCTTCCCGGGAAACCCCGGAGATACGCAGTATTTT. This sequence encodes CASSFPGNPGDTQYF.

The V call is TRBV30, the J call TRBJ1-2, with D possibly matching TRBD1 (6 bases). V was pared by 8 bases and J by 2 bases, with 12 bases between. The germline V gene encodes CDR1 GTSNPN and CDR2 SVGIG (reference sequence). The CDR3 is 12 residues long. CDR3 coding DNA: TGTGCCGGAAAGGGGGGCAACTATGGCTACACCTTC. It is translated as CAGKGGNYGYTF.

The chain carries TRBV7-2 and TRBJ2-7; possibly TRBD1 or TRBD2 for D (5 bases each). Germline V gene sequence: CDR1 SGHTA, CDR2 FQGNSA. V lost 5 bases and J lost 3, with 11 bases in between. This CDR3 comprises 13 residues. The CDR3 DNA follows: TGTGCCAGCAGCCGGGACCTGAACTACGAGCAGTACTTC. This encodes CASSRDLNYEQYF.

This CDR3 is CASSSDRGRTGELFF. In DNA, the CDR3 is TGTGCCAGCAGTTCGGACAGGGGGCGCACCGGGGAGCTGTTTTTT. The chain employs TRBV6-6 and TRBJ2-2; 11 nucleotides match TRBD1. Germline V CDR1 and CDR2: MNHNY, SVGAGI (reference sequence). This CDR3 spans 15 amino acids. The trim removed 4 bases at V and 4 bases at J, leaving 2 bases unmatched.

The CDR3 here is CASSSGSLYTQYF. In DNA form, the CDR3 reads TGTGCCAGCAGCTCCGGGTCCCTTTATACGCAGTATTTT. The chain carries TRBV27 and TRBJ2-3; D call uncertain. This CDR3 region has 13 residues. Germline-derived CDR1 and CDR2 are MNHEY and SMNVEV (reference sequence). The V end was cut by 6 bases, the J end by 7 bases, with 14 bases between.

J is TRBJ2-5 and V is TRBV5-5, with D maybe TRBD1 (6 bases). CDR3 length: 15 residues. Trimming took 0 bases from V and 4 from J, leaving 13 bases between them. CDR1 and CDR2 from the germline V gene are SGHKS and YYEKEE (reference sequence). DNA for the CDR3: TGTGCCAGCAGCTTGGATCTAAGAGGGGGAGAGACCCAGTACTTC. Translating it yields CASSLDLRGGETQYF. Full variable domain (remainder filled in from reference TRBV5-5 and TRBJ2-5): DAGVTQSPTHLIKTRGQQVTLRCSPISGHKSVSWYQQVLGQGPQFIFQYYEKEERGRGNFPDRFSARQFPNYSSELNVNALLLGDSALYLCASSLDLRGGETQYFGPGTRLLVL.